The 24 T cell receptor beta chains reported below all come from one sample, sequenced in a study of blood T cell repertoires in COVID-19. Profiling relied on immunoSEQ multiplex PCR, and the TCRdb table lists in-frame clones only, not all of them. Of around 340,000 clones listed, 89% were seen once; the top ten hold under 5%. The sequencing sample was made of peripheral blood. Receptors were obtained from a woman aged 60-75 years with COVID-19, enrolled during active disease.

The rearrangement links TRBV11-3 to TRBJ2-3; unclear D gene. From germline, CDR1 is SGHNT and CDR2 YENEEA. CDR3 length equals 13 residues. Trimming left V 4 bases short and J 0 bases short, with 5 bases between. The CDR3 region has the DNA TGTGCCAGCAGCTATGAGAGCACAGATACGCAGTATTTT. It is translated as CASSYESTDTQYF.

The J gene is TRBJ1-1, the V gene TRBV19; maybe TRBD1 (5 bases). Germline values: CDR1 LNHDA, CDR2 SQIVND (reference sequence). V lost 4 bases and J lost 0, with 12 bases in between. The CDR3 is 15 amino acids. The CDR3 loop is CASSTQGLMNTEAFF. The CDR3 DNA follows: TGTGCCAGTAGTACTCAGGGACTGATGAACACTGAAGCTTTCTTT.

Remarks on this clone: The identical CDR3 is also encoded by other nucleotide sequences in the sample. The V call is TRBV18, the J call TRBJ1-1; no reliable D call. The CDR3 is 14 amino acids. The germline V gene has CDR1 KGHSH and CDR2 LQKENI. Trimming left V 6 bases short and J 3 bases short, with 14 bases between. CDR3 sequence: CASSPGRGDTEAFF. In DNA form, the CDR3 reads TGTGCCAGCTCCCCTGGACGGGGAGACACTGAAGCTTTCTTT.

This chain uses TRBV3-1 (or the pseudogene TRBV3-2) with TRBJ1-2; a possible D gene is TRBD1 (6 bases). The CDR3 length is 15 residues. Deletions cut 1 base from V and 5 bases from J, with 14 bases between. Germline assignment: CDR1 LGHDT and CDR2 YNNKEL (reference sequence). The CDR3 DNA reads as TGTGCCAGCAGCCAAGGTCGGGACCAGGGGTATGGCTACACCTTC. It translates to CASSQGRDQGYGYTF.

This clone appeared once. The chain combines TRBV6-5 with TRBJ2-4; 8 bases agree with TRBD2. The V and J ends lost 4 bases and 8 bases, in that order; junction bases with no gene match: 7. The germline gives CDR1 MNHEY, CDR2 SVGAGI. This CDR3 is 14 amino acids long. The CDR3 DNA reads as TGTGCCAGCAGTTTGACTCCCGGGGGGGACATTCAGTACTTC. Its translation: CASSLTPGGDIQYF.

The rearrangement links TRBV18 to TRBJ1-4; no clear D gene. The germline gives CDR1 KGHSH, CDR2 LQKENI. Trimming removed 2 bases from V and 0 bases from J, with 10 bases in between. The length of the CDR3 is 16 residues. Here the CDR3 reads CASSPWRESTNEKLFF. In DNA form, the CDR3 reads TGTGCCAGCTCACCATGGAGGGAATCAACTAATGAAAAACTGTTTTTT.

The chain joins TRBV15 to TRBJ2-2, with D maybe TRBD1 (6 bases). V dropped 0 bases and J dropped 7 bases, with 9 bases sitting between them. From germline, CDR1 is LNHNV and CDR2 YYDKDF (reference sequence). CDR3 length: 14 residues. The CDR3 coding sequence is TGTGCCACCAGCAGAGATTGGGGGCACGGGGAGCTGTTTTTT. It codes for CATSRDWGHGELFF.

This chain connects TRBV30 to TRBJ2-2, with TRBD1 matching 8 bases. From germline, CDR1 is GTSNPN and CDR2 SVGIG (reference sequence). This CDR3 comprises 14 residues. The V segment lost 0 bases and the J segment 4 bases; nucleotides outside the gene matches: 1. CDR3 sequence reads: CAWSVQGGTGELFF. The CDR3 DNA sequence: TGTGCCTGGAGTGTACAGGGGGGCACCGGGGAGCTGTTTTTT.

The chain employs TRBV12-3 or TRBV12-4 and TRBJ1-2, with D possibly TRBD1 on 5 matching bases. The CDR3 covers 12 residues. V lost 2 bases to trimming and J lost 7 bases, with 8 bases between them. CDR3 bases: TGTGCCAGCAGTTTATGGGGGGGTGGCTACACCTTC. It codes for CASSLWGGGYTF.

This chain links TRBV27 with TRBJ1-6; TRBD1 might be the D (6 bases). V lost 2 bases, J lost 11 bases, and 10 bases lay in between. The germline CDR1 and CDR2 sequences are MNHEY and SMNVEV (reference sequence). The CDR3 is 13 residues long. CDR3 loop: CASSLTRGTPLHF. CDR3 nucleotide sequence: TGTGCCAGCAGTTTAACAAGGGGGACACCCCTCCACTTT.

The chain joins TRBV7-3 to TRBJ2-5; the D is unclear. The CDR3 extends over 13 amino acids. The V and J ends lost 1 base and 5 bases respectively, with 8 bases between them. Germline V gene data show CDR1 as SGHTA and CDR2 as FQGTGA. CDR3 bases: TGTGCCAGCAGCTTAAGTTGGCGGGAGACCCAGTACTTC. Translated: CASSLSWRETQYF. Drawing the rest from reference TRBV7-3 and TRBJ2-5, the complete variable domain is GAGVSQTPSNKVTEKGKYVELRCDPISGHTALYWYRQSLGQGPEFLIYFQGTGAADDSGLPNDRFFAVRPEGSVSTLKIQRTERGDSAVYLCASSLSWRETQYFGPGTRLLVL.

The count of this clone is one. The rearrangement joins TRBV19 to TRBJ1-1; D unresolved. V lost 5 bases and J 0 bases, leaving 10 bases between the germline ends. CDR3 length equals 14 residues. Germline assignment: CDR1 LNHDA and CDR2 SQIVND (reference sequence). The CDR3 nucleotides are TGTGCCAGTAGTTGGGCGCCATTGAACACTGAAGCTTTCTTT. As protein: CASSWAPLNTEAFF.

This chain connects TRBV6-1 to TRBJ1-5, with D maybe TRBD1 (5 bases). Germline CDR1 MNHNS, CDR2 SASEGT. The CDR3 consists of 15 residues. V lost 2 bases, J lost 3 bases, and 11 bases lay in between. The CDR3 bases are TGTGCCAGCAGTGAACTAGGGGTCCCCAATCAGCCCCAGCATTTT. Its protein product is CASSELGVPNQPQHF.

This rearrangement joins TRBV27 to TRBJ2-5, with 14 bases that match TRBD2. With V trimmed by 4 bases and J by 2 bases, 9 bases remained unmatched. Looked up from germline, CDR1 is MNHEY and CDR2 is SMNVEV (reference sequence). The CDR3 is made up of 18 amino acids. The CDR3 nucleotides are TGTGCCAGCAGTTCACGTTGGACTAGCGGGGGGCGTCAAGAGACCCAGTACTTC. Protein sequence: CASSSRWTSGGRQETQYF.

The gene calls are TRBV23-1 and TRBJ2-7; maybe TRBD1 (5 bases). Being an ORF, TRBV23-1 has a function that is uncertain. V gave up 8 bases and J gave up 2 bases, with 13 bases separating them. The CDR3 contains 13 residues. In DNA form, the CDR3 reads TGCGCCAGCGGTCTAGGGGAAACCTACGAGCAGTACTTC. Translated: CASGLGETYEQYF.

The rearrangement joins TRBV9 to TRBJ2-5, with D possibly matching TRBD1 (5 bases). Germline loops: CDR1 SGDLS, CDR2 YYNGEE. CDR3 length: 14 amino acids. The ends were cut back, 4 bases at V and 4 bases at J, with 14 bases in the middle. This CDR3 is CASSTRPRGETQYF. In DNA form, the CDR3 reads TGTGCCAGCAGCACCCGCCCAAGGGGAGAGACCCAGTACTTC.

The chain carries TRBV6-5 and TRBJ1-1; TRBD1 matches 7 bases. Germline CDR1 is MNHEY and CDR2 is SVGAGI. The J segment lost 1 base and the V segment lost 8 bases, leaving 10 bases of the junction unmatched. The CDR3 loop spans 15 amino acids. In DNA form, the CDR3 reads TGTGCCAGCGGCGACAGGGATCGCGGGAACACTGAAGCTTTCTTT. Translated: CASGDRDRGNTEAFF.

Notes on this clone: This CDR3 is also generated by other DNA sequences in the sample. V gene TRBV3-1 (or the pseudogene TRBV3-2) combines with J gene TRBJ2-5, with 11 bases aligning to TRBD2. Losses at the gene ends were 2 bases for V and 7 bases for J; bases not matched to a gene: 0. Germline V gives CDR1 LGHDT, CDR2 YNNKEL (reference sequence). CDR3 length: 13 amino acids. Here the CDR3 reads CASSQLAGGTQYF. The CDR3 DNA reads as TGTGCCAGCAGCCAACTAGCGGGGGGGACCCAGTACTTC.

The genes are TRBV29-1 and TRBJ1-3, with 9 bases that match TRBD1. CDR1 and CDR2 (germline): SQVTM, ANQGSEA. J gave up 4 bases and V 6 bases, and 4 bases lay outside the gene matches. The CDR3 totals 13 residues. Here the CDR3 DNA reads TGCAGCGTCGTGGGGACAGGGGGAAACACCATATATTTT. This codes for CSVVGTGGNTIYF.

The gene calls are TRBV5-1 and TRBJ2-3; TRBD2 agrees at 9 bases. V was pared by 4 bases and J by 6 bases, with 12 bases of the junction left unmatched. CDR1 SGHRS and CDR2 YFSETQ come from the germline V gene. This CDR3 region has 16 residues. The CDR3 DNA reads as TGCGCCAGCAGCACAGACTCAGCGGGGGGACCGGATACGCAGTATTTT. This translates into CASSTDSAGGPDTQYF.

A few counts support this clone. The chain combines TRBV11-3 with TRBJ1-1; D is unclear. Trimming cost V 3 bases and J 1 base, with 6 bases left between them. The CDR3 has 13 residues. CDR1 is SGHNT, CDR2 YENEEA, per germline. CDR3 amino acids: CASSFSPNTEAFF. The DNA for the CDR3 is TGTGCCAGCAGCTTTAGCCCGAACACTGAAGCTTTCTTT.

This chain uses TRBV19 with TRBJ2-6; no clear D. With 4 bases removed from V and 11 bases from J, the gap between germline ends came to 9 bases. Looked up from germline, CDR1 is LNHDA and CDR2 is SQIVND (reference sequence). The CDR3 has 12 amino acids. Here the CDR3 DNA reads TGTGCCAGTAGTACCCCCCTCTACGTCCTGACTTTC. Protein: CASSTPLYVLTF.

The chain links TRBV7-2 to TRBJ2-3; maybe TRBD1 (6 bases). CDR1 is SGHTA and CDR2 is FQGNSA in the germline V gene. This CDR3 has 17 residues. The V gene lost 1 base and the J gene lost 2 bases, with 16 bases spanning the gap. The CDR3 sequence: CASSLGGLDSATDTQYF. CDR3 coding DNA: TGTGCCAGCAGCTTAGGGGGGCTGGACTCGGCCACAGATACGCAGTATTTT.

The CDR3 DNA sequence: TGCGCCAGCAGGCCGACAGCCAGCCAAGAGACCCAGTACTTC. It specifies CASRPTASQETQYF. This chain connects TRBV5-1 to TRBJ2-5; a possible D gene is TRBD1 (5 bases). The CDR3 is made up of 14 amino acids. The V gene's germline CDR1 is SGHRS and CDR2 YFSETQ. V was clipped by 5 bases and J by 1 base, with 12 bases between them.